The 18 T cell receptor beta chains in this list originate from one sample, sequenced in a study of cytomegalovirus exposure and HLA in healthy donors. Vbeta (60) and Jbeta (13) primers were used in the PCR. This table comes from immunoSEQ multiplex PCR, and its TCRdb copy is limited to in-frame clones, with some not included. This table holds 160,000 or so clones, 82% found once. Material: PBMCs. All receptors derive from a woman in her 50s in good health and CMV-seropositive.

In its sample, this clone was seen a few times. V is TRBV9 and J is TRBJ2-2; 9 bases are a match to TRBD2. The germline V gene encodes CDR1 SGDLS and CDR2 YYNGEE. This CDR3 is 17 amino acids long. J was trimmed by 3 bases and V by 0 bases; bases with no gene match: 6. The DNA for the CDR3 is TGTGCCAGCAGCGTAGCCTTAGCGGGGGCGTACACCGGGGAGCTGTTTTTT. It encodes CASSVALAGAYTGELFF.

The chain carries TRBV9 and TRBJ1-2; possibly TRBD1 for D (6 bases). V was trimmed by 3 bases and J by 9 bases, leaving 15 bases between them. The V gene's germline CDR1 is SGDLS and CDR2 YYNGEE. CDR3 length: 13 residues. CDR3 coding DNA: TGTGCCAGCAGCGCCGAGCAGGGGAATCGCTACACCTTC. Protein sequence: CASSAEQGNRYTF. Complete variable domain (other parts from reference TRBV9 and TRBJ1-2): DSGVTQTPKHLITATGQRVTLRCSPRSGDLSVYWYQQSLDQGLQFLIQYYNGEERAKGNILERFSAQQFPDLHSELNLSSLELGDSALYFCASSAEQGNRYTFGSGTRLTVV.

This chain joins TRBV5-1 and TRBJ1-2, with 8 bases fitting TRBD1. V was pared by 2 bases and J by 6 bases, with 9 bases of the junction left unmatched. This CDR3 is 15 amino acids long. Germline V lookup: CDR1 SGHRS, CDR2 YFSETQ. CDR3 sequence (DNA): TGCGCCAGCAGCTTAGGACAGGGCGGCTTTGATGGCTACACCTTC. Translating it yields CASSLGQGGFDGYTF. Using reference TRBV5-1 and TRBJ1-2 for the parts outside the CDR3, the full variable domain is KAGVTQTPRYLIKTRGQQVTLSCSPISGHRSVSWYQQTPGQGLQFLFEYFSETQRNKGNFPGRFSGRQFSNSRSEMNVSTLELGDSALYLCASSLGQGGFDGYTFGSGTRLTVV.

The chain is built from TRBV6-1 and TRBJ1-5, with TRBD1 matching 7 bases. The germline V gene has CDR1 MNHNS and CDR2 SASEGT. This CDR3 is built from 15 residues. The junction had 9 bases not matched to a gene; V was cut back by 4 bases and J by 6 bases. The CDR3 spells CASSARGQRRQPQHF. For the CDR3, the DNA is TGTGCCAGCAGTGCCCGGGGACAGAGACGTCAGCCCCAGCATTTT.

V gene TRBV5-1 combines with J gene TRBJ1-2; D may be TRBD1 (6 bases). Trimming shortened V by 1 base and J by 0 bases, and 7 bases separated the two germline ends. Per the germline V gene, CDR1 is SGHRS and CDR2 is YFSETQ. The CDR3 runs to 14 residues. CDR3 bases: TGCGCCAGCAGCTTGACAGGGCCTAACTATGGCTACACCTTC. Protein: CASSLTGPNYGYTF.

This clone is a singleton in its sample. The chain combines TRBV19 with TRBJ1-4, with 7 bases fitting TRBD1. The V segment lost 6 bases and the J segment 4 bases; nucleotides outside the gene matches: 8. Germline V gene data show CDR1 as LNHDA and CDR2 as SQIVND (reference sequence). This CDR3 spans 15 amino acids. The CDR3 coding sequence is TGTGCCAGTAGCGAAAGACAGGGCCTTAATGAAAAACTGTTTTTT. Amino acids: CASSERQGLNEKLFF.

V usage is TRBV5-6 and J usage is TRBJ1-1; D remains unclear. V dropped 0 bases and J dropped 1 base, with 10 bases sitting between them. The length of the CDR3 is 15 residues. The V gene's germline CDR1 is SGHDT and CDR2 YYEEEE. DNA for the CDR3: TGTGCCAGCAGCTTGGGCGCGGGGAGGAACACTGAAGCTTTCTTT. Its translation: CASSLGAGRNTEAFF.

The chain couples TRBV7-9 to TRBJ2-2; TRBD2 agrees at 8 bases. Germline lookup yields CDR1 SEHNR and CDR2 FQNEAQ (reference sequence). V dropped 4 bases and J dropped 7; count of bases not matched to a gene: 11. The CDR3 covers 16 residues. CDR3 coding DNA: TGTGCCAGCAGCTCACCCGGGACTAGAGGAGGCGGGGAGCTGTTTTTT. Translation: CASSSPGTRGGGELFF.

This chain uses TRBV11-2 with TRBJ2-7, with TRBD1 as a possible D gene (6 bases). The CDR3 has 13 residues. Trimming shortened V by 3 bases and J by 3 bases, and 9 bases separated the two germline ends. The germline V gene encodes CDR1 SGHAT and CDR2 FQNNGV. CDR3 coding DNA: TGTGCCAGCAGCTTGACAGGAGACTACGAGCAGTACTTC. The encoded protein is CASSLTGDYEQYF.

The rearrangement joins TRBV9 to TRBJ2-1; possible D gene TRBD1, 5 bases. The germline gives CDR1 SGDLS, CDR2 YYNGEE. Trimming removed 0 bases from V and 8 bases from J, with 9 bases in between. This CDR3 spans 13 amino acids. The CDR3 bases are TGTGCCAGCAGCGTAGCAGGGTGGGATGAGCAGTTCTTC. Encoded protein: CASSVAGWDEQFF. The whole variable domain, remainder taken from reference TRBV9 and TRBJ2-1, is DSGVTQTPKHLITATGQRVTLRCSPRSGDLSVYWYQQSLDQGLQFLIQYYNGEERAKGNILERFSAQQFPDLHSELNLSSLELGDSALYFCASSVAGWDEQFFGPGTRLTVL.

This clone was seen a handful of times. The DNA of the CDR3 is TGTGCCAGCAGCGGGGGGGTAACGAACGATGAGCAGTTCTTC. This translates into CASSGGVTNDEQFF. V gene TRBV5-4 combines with J gene TRBJ2-1, with 7 bases fitting TRBD2. CDR3 size: 14 residues. Losses at the gene ends were 4 bases for V and 8 bases for J; bases not matched to a gene: 9. Germline loops: CDR1 SGHNT, CDR2 YYREEE (reference sequence).

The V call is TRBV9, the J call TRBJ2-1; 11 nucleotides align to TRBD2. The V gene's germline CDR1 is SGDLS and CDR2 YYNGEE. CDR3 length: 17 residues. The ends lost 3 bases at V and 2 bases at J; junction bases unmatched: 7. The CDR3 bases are TGTGCCAGCAGCGGAGATATTAGCGGGGGGGCCTACAATGAGCAGTTCTTC. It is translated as CASSGDISGGAYNEQFF.

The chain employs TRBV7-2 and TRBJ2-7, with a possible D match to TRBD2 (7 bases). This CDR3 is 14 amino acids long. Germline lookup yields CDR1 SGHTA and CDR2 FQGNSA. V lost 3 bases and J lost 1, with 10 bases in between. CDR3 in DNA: TGTGCCAGCAGCTTCGGGGGGCTTTCCTACGAGCAGTACTTC. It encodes CASSFGGLSYEQYF.

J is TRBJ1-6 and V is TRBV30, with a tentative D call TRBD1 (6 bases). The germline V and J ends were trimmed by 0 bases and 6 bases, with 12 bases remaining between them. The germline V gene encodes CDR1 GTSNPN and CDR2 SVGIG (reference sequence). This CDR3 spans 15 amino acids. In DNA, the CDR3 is TGTGCCTGGAGTGTAGCCAGGGGTTTTAATTCACCCCTCCACTTT. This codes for CAWSVARGFNSPLHF.

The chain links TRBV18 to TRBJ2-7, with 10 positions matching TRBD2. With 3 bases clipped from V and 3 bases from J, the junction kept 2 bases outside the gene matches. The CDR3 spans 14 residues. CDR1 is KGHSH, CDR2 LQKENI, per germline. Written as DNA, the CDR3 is TGTGCCAGCTCACCCGGGACTAGCGTCTACGAGCAGTACTTC. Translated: CASSPGTSVYEQYF.

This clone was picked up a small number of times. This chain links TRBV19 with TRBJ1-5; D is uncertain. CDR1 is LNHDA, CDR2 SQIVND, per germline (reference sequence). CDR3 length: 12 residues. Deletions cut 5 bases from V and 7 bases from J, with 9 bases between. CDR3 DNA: TGTGCCAGTAGTCTGCCGGGACAGCCCCAGCATTTT. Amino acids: CASSLPGQPQHF.

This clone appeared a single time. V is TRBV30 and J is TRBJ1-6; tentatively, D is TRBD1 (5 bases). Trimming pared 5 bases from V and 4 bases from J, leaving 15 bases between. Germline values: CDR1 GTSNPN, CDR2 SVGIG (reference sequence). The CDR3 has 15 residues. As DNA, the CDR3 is TGTGCCTGGGCGGGGAATGGGGGTTATAATTCACCCCTCCACTTT. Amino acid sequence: CAWAGNGGYNSPLHF.

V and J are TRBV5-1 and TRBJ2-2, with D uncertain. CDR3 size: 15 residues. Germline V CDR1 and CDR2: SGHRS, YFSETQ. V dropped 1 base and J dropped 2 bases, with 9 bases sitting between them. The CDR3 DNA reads TGCGCCAGCAGCTTGTACAGTACAAACACCGGGGAGCTGTTTTTT. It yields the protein CASSLYSTNTGELFF.